This is a list of T cell receptor beta chains from one sample in a study of cytomegalovirus exposure and HLA in healthy donors. Produced via immunoSEQ multiplex PCR; TCRdb's table is partial and in-frame only. The table counts some 72,000 clones; approximately 5% lies in the top ten. Input material: PBMCs. Receptor source: a middle-aged man in good health and CMV-seronegative. Both conserved end residues are part of each CDR3. The D gene is left open where the match is weak.

TRBJ2-5	TRBV29-1	-	CSVILQETQYF	TGCAGCGTTATACTACAAGAGACCCAGTACTTC
TRBJ2-7	TRBV29-1	-	CSVEKQRDEQYF	TGCAGCGTTGAAAAGCAGAGGGACGAGCAGTACTTC
TRBJ2-7	TRBV11-2	TRBD2	CASSLSGPYEQYF	TGTGCCAGCAGCCTTAGCGGGCCCTACGAGCAGTACTTC
TRBJ2-7	TRBV5-1	TRBD2	CASSPTSGRAHYEQYF	TGCGCCAGCAGCCCGACGAGCGGGAGGGCCCACTACGAGCAGTACTTC
TRBJ1-2	TRBV4-1	-	CASSQEAGQYGYTF	TGCGCCAGCAGCCAAGAGGCAGGGCAGTATGGCTACACCTTC
TRBJ2-7	TRBV30	TRBD2	CAWTRPGLAYEQYF	TGTGCCTGGACACGACCGGGACTAGCCTACGAGCAGTACTTC
TRBJ1-1	TRBV10-3	-	CAISQGHLNTEAFF	TGTGCCATCAGTCAGGGACACCTGAACACTGAAGCTTTCTTT
TRBJ2-3	TRBV6-5	-	CASSTTSGADTQYF	TGTGCCAGCAGTACCACTTCGGGGGCAGATACGCAGTATTTT
TRBJ2-7	TRBV7-2	TRBD2	CASSISGGFYYEQYF	TGTGCCAGCAGCATTAGCGGGGGGTTCTACTACGAGCAGTACTTC
TRBJ2-5	TRBV19	TRBD2	CASSMWTSGSPETQYF	TGTGCCAGTAGTATGTGGACTAGCGGGAGCCCAGAGACCCAGTACTTC